This TCR beta chain was identified in a study of Graves' ophthalmopathy and Graves' hyperthyroidism. The CDR3 covers 15 residues. Germline V gene data show CDR1 as SNHLY and CDR2 as FYNNEI. Unmatched junction bases numbered 2, after V lost 6 bases and J lost 0 bases. Using RNA transcripts, the TCR beta CDR3 regions were amplified. Amplification began with first-round RT-PCR using HTBI primers, then second-round multiplex PCR was performed. A single record per CDR3 protein comes from TCRdb applying MiXCR to the multiplex PCR reads. The sample has approximately 700,000 distinct CDR3 sequences; roughly two fifths are singletons. PBMCs were isolated by Ficoll-Paque density gradient centrifugation, using roughly 10 ml of fresh peripheral blood as the starting material. This clonotype was recorded at least ten times.

Sequenced sample: peripheral blood. The clonotype comes from an adult man with Graves' ophthalmopathy. The J gene is TRBJ1-5, the V gene TRBV2, with 10 bases lining up with TRBD1. The CDR3, as DNA: TGTGCCAGCAGAGGACAGGGGGGTAGCAATCAGCCCCAGCATTTT. The encoded protein is CASRGQGGSNQPQHF.